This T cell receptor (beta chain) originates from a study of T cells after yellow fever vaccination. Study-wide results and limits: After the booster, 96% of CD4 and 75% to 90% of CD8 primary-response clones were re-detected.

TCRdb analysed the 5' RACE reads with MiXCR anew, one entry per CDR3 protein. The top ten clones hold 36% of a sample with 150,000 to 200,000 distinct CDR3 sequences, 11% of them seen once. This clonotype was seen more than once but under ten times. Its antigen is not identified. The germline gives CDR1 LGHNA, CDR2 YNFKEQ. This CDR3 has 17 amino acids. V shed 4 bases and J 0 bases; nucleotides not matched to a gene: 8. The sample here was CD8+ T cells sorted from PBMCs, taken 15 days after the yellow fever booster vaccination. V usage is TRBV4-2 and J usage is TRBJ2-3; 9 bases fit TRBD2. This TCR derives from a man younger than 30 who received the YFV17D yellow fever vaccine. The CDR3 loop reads CASSPWTSVSSTDTQYF. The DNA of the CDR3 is TGTGCCAGCAGCCCTTGGACTAGCGTTTCTAGCACAGATACGCAGTATTTT.